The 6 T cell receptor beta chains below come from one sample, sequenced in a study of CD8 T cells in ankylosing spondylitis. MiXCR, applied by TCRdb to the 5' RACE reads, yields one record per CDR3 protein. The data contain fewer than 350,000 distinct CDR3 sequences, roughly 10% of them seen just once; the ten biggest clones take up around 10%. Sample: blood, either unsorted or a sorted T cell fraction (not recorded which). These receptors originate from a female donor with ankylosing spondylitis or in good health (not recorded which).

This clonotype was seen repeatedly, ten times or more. As DNA, the CDR3 is TGTGCCAGCAGCCAAGTAACGGGGACAAATGAAAAACTGTTTTTT. Residues: CASSQVTGTNEKLFF. The J gene is TRBJ1-4, the V gene TRBV3-1; perhaps TRBD1 as D (6 bases). V gave up 1 base and J gave up 5 bases, with 11 bases separating them. The germline CDR1 and CDR2 sequences are LGHDT and YNNKEL (reference sequence). The CDR3 is made up of 15 amino acids. Complete variable domain (other parts from reference TRBV3-1 and TRBJ1-4): DTAVSQTPKYLVTQMGNDKSIKCEQNLGHDTMYWYKQDSKKFLKIMFSYNNKELIINETVPNRFSPKSPDKAHLNLHINSLELGDSAVYFCASSQVTGTNEKLFFGSGTQLSVL.

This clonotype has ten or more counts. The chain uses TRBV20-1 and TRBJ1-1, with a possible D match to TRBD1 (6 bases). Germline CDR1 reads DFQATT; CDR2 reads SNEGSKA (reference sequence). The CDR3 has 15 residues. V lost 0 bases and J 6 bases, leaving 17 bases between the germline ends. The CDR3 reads CSARDLDSPRAEAFF. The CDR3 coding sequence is TGCAGTGCTAGAGACCTGGACAGTCCTAGGGCTGAAGCTTTCTTT.

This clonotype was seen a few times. CDR3 protein: CSAQDRTSGSTDTQYF. The CDR3 coding sequence is TGCAGTGCCCAAGACAGGACTAGCGGGAGCACAGATACGCAGTATTTT. This chain links TRBV20-1 with TRBJ2-3; TRBD2 matches at 11 bases. From germline, CDR1 is DFQATT and CDR2 SNEGSKA (reference sequence). V dropped 6 bases and J dropped 0; count of bases not matched to a gene: 8. There are 16 residues in the CDR3.

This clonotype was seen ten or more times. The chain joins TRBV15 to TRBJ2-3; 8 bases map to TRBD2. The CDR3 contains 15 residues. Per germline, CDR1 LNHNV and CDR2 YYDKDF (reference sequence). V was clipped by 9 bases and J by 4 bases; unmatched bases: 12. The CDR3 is CATRLLAERADTQYF. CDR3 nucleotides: TGTGCCACTCGGCTACTAGCGGAACGCGCAGATACGCAGTATTTT.

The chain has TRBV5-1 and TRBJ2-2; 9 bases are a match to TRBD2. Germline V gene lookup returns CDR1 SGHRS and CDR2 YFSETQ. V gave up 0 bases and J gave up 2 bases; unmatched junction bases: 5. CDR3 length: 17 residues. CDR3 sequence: CASSLDPLAGNTGELFF. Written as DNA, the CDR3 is TGCGCCAGCAGCTTGGACCCACTAGCGGGCAACACCGGGGAGCTGTTTTTT.

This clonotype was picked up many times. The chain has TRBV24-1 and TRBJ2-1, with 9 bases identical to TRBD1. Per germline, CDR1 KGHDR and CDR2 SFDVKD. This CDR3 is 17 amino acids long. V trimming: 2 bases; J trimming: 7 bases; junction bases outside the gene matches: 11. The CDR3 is CATSDSPGTGPLNEQFF. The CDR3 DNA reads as TGTGCCACCAGTGATTCACCCGGGACAGGGCCTTTGAATGAGCAGTTCTTC.